This is a list of T cell receptor beta chains from one sample in a study of shared clonotypes between healthy human individuals. The table came from immunoSEQ multiplex PCR; TCRdb's copy has only in-frame clones and leaves some out. The table lists about 550,000 clones, about 95% of them singletons, with roughly 0.1% in the top ten. Sequenced material: naive CD8+ T cells sorted from blood. Receptors were obtained from a woman aged 25-40 years in good health. CDR3s leave out the opening cysteine and the closing phenylalanine or tryptophan.

cdr3_length: 12
v_call: TRBV27
j_call: TRBJ1-2
cdr3_aa: ASRWGQGDYGYT

cdr3_length: 16
v_call: TRBV4-1
j_call: TRBJ1-6
cdr3_aa: ASSPILRGSSYNSPLH

cdr3_length: 11
v_call: TRBV30
j_call: TRBJ2-1
cdr3_aa: ACTGTGYNEQF

cdr3_length: 13
v_call: TRBV2
j_call: TRBJ1-2
cdr3_aa: ASSANGEGPYGYT

cdr3_length: 14
v_call: TRBV28
j_call: TRBJ2-1
cdr3_aa: ASSFDAGTSYNEQF

cdr3_length: 15
v_call: TRBV11-2
j_call: TRBJ2-1
cdr3_aa: ASTPQAFGRLNNEQF

cdr3_length: 14
v_call: TRBV2
j_call: TRBJ2-3
cdr3_aa: ASSDVAGVETDTQY

cdr3_length: 11
v_call: TRBV29-1
j_call: TRBJ2-2
cdr3_aa: SADRPNTGELF

cdr3_length: 14
v_call: TRBV13
j_call: TRBJ2-1
cdr3_aa: ASSVSGDLSYNEQF

cdr3_length: 13
v_call: TRBV19
j_call: TRBJ1-1
cdr3_aa: ASSAAIWMNTEAF

cdr3_length: 10
v_call: TRBV9
j_call: TRBJ1-2
cdr3_aa: ASDRAGYGYT

cdr3_length: 12
v_call: TRBV19
j_call: TRBJ2-7
cdr3_aa: ASSNQGGNYEQY

cdr3_length: 13
v_call: TRBV6-1
j_call: TRBJ1-2
cdr3_aa: ASRGPRGANYGYT

cdr3_length: 13
v_call: TRBV27
j_call: TRBJ2-1
cdr3_aa: ASSYATSGIDEQF

cdr3_length: 13
v_call: TRBV7-9
j_call: TRBJ2-1
cdr3_aa: ASSEQVGEHNEQF

cdr3_length: 13
v_call: TRBV9
j_call: TRBJ1-5
cdr3_aa: ASSVGGGAGQPQH

cdr3_length: 12
v_call: TRBV7-2
j_call: TRBJ2-7
cdr3_aa: ASSFSGSSYEQY

cdr3_length: 13
v_call: TRBV9
j_call: TRBJ2-1
cdr3_aa: ASSAGQGTYNEQF

cdr3_length: 10
v_call: TRBV7-9
j_call: TRBJ1-2
cdr3_aa: ASREDSYGYT

cdr3_length: 17
v_call: TRBV7-6
j_call: TRBJ2-7
cdr3_aa: ASSLGWRSYSGSSNEQY

cdr3_length: 13
v_call: TRBV4-1
j_call: TRBJ2-2
cdr3_aa: ASSQVGPNTGELF

cdr3_length: 13
v_call: TRBV7-9
j_call: TRBJ2-7
cdr3_aa: ASSFGLPSSYEQY

cdr3_length: 14
v_call: TRBV28
j_call: TRBJ2-7
cdr3_aa: ASSPNSGSITYEQY

cdr3_length: 10
v_call: TRBV13
j_call: TRBJ2-1
cdr3_aa: ASSSEDNEQF

cdr3_length: 12
v_call: TRBV27
j_call: TRBJ2-7
cdr3_aa: ASSSTGNRNEQY

cdr3_length: 14
v_call: TRBV6-5
j_call: TRBJ2-3
cdr3_aa: ASSYGVREGPDTQY

cdr3_length: 11
v_call: TRBV29-1
j_call: TRBJ1-1
cdr3_aa: SVVDRVATEAF

cdr3_length: 16
v_call: TRBV13
j_call: TRBJ1-5
cdr3_aa: ASSLTGRGPEDDQPQH

cdr3_length: 13
v_call: TRBV19
j_call: TRBJ1-1
cdr3_aa: ASSLGPGYNTEAF

cdr3_length: 20
v_call: TRBV7-8
j_call: TRBJ2-6
cdr3_aa: ASSLDGPGTINYPSGANVLT

cdr3_length: 15
v_call: TRBV5-8
j_call: TRBJ2-3
cdr3_aa: ASSFHPREYREDTQY

cdr3_length: 14
v_call: TRBV11-2
j_call: TRBJ1-1
cdr3_aa: ASSRGTWEENTEAF

cdr3_length: 11
v_call: TRBV6-5
j_call: TRBJ2-1
cdr3_aa: ASSSTKAGEQF

cdr3_length: 8
v_call: TRBV19
j_call: TRBJ1-1
cdr3_aa: ASNGAEAF

cdr3_length: 13
v_call: TRBV27
j_call: TRBJ2-1
cdr3_aa: ASSLSQGGFDEQF

cdr3_length: 14
v_call: TRBV2
j_call: TRBJ2-7
cdr3_aa: ASKSSGTSTSYEQY

cdr3_length: 15
v_call: TRBV2
j_call: TRBJ1-5
cdr3_aa: ASRVGQGVDSNQPQH

cdr3_length: 13
v_call: TRBV10-1
j_call: TRBJ1-4
cdr3_aa: ASSEYGTDNEKLF

cdr3_length: 14
v_call: TRBV15
j_call: TRBJ2-4
cdr3_aa: ATSSDEAGAKNIQY

cdr3_length: 14
v_call: TRBV2
j_call: TRBJ2-1
cdr3_aa: ASSERASGPYNEQF

cdr3_length: 12
v_call: TRBV5-8
j_call: TRBJ1-1
cdr3_aa: ASSSGQGVTEAF

cdr3_length: 11
v_call: TRBV28
j_call: TRBJ1-1
cdr3_aa: ASSLRGQGEAF

cdr3_length: 13
v_call: TRBV27
j_call: TRBJ2-3
cdr3_aa: ASSLSPGALGTQY

cdr3_length: 9
v_call: TRBV6-6
j_call: TRBJ2-7
cdr3_aa: ATSLSYEQY

cdr3_length: 13
v_call: TRBV19
j_call: TRBJ2-7
cdr3_aa: ASSITGTGPYEQY